Below are 2 T cell receptor beta chains sequenced from a single sample in a study of tumor-infiltrating lymphocytes in primary liver carcinoma. A primer in the constant region served to generate TCR beta cDNA from roughly 550 ng of total RNA. ARM-PCR was slightly modified, and three nested multiplex PCR rounds with it gave rise to the TCR beta libraries. With TRBV1-TRBV30 forward primers and a C-beta reverse primer, the first two PCR rounds were run for 10 cycles each. From the multiplex PCR reads, TCRdb called clonotypes with MiXCR, one entry per CDR3 protein. Among hundreds of thousands of distinct CDR3 sequences listed, 50% to 60% were seen once. The study extracted blood RNA from unsorted whole blood and also extracted germline DNA. Sequenced material: peripheral blood. The receptors come from a woman in her twenties or thirties with primary liver carcinoma and hepatitis B virus infection.

This clonotype came up many times. J is TRBJ2-3 and V is TRBV29-1, with D unclear. V was shortened by 4 bases and J by 3 bases, with 14 bases between the two germline ends. CDR1 and CDR2 from the germline V gene are SQVTM and ANQGSEA. The length of the CDR3 is 14 residues. The CDR3 sequence is CSVGVGSSTDTQYF. The DNA of the CDR3 is TGCAGCGTTGGGGTAGGGTCTAGTACAGATACGCAGTATTTT.

Details on this clonotype: A read error may account for a junction end that differs from germline. This chain connects TRBV4-2 to TRBJ1-2; the match to TRBD1 covers 8 bases. CDR1 LGHNA and CDR2 YNFKEQ come from the germline V gene. The CDR3 is 16 amino acids. CDR3 in amino acids: CAGSQYQQGAGYGYTF. Written as DNA, the CDR3 is TGTGCCGGCAGCCAATATCAGCAGGGGGCCGGCTATGGCTACACCTTC.